This TCR beta chain was captured in a study of blood T cells in healthy people across ages. Findings and caveats of the study: Observed TCR beta diversity showed a strong correlation with the percentage of naive T cells as measured by flow cytometry. Naive and antigen-experienced cells were not separated, limiting conclusive comparison.

This CDR3 has 15 amino acids. Trimming shortened V by 5 bases and J by 5 bases, and 18 bases separated the two germline ends. Primers used in a second PCR of roughly 6 to 12 cycles were a sample-barcoded 5' primer and a J-beta primer mix. Researchers report that a template-switch adaptor with 12 random nucleotides tagged each cDNA molecule. MiXCR, run by TCRdb on the 5' RACE reads, gives a single entry per CDR3 protein. The sample contains hundreds of thousands of distinct CDR3 sequences, approximately 60% of which appear only once. Those donating, healthy Caucasian individuals from Russia, were aged about 6 to 100. This clonotype was seen only a few times. The target antigen is unknown.

Sequences were obtained from blood. This receptor was obtained from a man between 40 and 49 years old in good health. The chain uses TRBV12-3 or TRBV12-4 and TRBJ1-2; D might be TRBD1 (6 bases). For the CDR3, the DNA is TGTGCCAGCAGTCCCAAAGGGGGGCGGTCGTATGGCTACACCTTC. This gives the protein CASSPKGGRSYGYTF.